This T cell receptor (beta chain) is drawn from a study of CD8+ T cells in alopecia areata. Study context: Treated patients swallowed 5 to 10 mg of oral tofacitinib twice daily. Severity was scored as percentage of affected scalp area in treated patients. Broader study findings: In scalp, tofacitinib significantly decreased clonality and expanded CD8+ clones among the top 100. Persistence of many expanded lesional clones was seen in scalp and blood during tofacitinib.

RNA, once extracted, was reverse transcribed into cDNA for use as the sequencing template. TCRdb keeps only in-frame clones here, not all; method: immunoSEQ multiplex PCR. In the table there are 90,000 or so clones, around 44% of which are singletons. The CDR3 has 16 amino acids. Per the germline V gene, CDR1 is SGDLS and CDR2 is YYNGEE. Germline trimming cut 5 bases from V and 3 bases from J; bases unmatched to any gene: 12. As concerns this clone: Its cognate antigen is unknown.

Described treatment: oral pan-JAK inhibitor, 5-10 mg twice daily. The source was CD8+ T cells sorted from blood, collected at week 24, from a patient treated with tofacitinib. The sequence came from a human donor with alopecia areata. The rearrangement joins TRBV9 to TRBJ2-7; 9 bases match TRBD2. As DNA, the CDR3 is TGTGCCAGCAGACAGATTAGTGCGGGAGGGAACTACGAGCAGTACTTC. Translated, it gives CASRQISAGGNYEQYF.